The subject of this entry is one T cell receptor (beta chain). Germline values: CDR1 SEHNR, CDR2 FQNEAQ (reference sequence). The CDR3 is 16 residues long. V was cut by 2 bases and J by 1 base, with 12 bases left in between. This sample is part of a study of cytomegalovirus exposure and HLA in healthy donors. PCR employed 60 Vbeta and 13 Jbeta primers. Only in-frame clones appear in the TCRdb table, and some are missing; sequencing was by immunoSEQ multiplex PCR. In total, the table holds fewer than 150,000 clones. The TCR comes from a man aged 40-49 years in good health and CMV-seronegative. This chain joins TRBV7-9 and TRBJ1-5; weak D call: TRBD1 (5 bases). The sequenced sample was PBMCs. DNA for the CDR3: TGTGCCAGCAGCTTACAGGGACTTGGGAGCAATCAGCCCCAGCATTTT. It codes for CASSLQGLGSNQPQHF.